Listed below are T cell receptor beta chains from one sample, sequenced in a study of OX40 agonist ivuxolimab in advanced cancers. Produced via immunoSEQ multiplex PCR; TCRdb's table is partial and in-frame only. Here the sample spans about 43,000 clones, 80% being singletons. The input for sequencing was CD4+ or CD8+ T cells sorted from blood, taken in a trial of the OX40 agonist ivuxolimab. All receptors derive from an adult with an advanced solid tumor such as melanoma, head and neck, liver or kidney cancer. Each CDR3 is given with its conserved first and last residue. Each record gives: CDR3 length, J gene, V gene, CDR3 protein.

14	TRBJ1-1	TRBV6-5	CASSYVGPGDEAFF
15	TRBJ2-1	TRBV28	CASGGGASSYNEQFF
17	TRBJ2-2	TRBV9	CASSASTGTGVTGELFF
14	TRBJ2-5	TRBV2	CASNGRQVQETQYF
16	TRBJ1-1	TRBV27	CASSLGKTDTNTEAFF
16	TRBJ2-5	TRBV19	CASAKRGLAGYQTQYF
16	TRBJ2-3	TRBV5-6	CASSTPGQGDLDTQYF
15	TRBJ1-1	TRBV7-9	CASEPSGVPNTEAFF
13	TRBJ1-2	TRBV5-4	CASSSAGPHGYTF
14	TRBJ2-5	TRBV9	CAGSVTQGGETQYF
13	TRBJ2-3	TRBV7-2	CASSPSGTDTQYF
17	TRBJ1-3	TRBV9	CASSETQGQLTGNTIYF